Listed below are T cell receptor beta chains from one sample, sequenced in a study of identical twins. TCRdb re-called the 5' RACE reads with MiXCR, one entry per CDR3 protein. Here the sample spans some 710,000 distinct CDR3 sequences, 5.5% to 6.5% being singletons. The sample taken for sequencing was naive T cells sorted from blood. The receptors were sampled from a man aged 18 to 35 in good health. Both conserved end residues are part of each CDR3. A D gene is named only where the DNA matches it firmly. Some rows mark clone size as missing; the rest say once, few, many or name a class of expanded clone.

v_call	d_call	j_call	clone_size	cdr3_aa	cdr3_nt
TRBV5-1	NA	TRBJ2-6	NA	CASSPRGGANVLTF	TGCGCCAGCAGCCCCCGTGGGGGGGCCAACGTCCTGACTTTC
TRBV6-5	NA	TRBJ1-4	NA	CASSSPGGTNEKLFF	TGTGCCAGCAGTTCCCCCGGAGGAACTAATGAAAAACTGTTTTTT
TRBV5-6	NA	TRBJ2-7	NA	CASSPTGTVREQYF	TGTGCCAGCAGCCCCACCGGGACCGTCCGCGAGCAGTACTTC
TRBV5-1	NA	TRBJ2-1	few	CASSSRGSGGADTYNEQFF	TGCGCCAGCAGCTCCCGCGGTAGCGGAGGGGCAGACACCTACAATGAGCAGTTCTTC
TRBV10-3	NA	TRBJ1-2	NA	CAISESKALGYTF	TGTGCCATCAGTGAGTCGAAGGCGCTCGGCTACACCTTC
TRBV9	NA	TRBJ2-4	NA	CASSTNPAGGGNIQYF	TGTGCCAGCAGCACAAACCCCGCGGGTGGAGGAAACATTCAGTACTTC
TRBV25-1	NA	TRBJ1-1	many	CASIGGPPTEAFF	TGTGCCAGCATCGGGGGGCCCCCCACTGAAGCTTTCTTT
TRBV5-5	NA	TRBJ2-4	many	CASRQVGAKNIQYF	TGTGCCAGCAGACAGGTTGGGGCCAAAAACATTCAGTACTTC
TRBV7-2	NA	TRBJ2-1	NA	CASSLAYRDEQFF	TGTGCCAGCAGCTTAGCTTACCGGGATGAGCAGTTCTTC
TRBV29-1	NA	TRBJ1-4	many	CSVELSEKLFF	TGCAGCGTTGAATTGTCCGAAAAACTGTTTTTT
TRBV5-1	TRBD2	TRBJ2-7	many	CASSLTGGTSGTLEQYF	TGCGCCAGCAGCTTGACAGGCGGGACTAGCGGGACCCTCGAGCAGTACTTC
TRBV20-1	TRBD2	TRBJ2-7	NA	CSARDGREAISYEQYF	TGCAGTGCTAGAGATGGGCGGGAGGCGATATCCTACGAGCAGTACTTC
TRBV7-6	TRBD2	TRBJ2-7	NA	CASSPTSGRVYEQYF	TGTGCCAGCAGCCCAACGAGCGGGAGAGTTTACGAGCAGTACTTC
TRBV20-1	NA	TRBJ2-3	many	CSARDPKAGGSRTDTQYF	TGCAGTGCTAGAGATCCAAAAGCTGGGGGGAGCAGGACAGATACGCAGTATTTT
TRBV14	NA	TRBJ2-1	few	CASSQVAGFNEQFF	TGTGCCAGCAGCCAAGTAGCCGGGTTCAATGAGCAGTTCTTC
TRBV12-3/TRBV12-4	TRBD2	TRBJ2-1	NA	CASSLSSGMGNEQFF	TGTGCCAGCAGTTTATCCAGCGGGATGGGTAATGAGCAGTTCTTC
TRBV9	TRBD1	TRBJ2-3	many	CASSGGQGPTDTQYF	TGTGCCAGCAGCGGGGGACAGGGCCCCACAGATACGCAGTATTTT
TRBV6-1	NA	TRBJ2-6	few	CASSPVSLSGANVLTF	TGTGCCAGCAGCCCCGTAAGCCTCTCTGGGGCCAACGTCCTGACTTTC
TRBV27	TRBD2	TRBJ2-3	many	CASSSVGGPGDTQYF	TGTGCCAGCAGTTCGGTGGGAGGGCCCGGAGATACGCAGTATTTT
TRBV27	NA	TRBJ2-6	NA	CASSLQVRSSGANVLTF	TGTGCCAGCAGTTTACAGGTCAGGAGCTCTGGGGCCAACGTCCTGACTTTC
TRBV29-1	NA	TRBJ2-1	NA	CSVGRLAESSYNEQFF	TGCAGCGTTGGTAGATTAGCGGAAAGCTCCTACAATGAGCAGTTCTTC
TRBV6-1	TRBD1	TRBJ2-5	many	CASSDTGQGETQYF	TGTGCCAGCAGTGATACGGGACAGGGGGAGACCCAGTACTTC
TRBV28	NA	TRBJ2-5	NA	CASSFTPWGRIEETQYF	TGTGCCAGCAGTTTTACCCCGTGGGGGCGTATAGAGGAGACCCAGTACTTC
TRBV28	TRBD2	TRBJ2-5	NA	CASSALRLAGLGGQETQYF	TGTGCCAGCAGTGCCTTAAGACTAGCGGGCCTAGGGGGACAAGAGACCCAGTACTTC